The 30 T cell receptor beta chains presented below share a single source sample, sequenced in a study of cytomegalovirus exposure and HLA in healthy donors. Amplification used 60 Vbeta primers and 13 Jbeta primers. This table comes from immunoSEQ multiplex PCR, and its TCRdb copy is limited to in-frame clones, with some not included. In all, the sample yields roughly 42,000 clones. Sequencing input: PBMCs. These receptors were obtained from a man under 40 in good health and CMV-seronegative.

This chain joins TRBV4-3 and TRBJ2-3; D is perhaps TRBD2 (5 bases). The CDR3 has 15 amino acids. CDR1 LGHNA and CDR2 YSLEER come from the germline V gene. The V and J ends lost 2 bases and 6 bases respectively, with 15 bases between them. CDR3 loop: CASSQSWLATDTQYF. For the CDR3, the DNA is TGCGCCAGCAGCCAATCGTGGCTAGCAACGGATACGCAGTATTTT.

The V gene is TRBV6-6, the J gene TRBJ2-2; no firm D call. V was trimmed by 6 bases and J by 4 bases, leaving 15 bases between them. The length of the CDR3 is 15 residues. Per germline, CDR1 MNHNY and CDR2 SVGAGI (reference sequence). CDR3 DNA: TGTGCCAGCAGCCTATACCGGCCAGGCACCGGGGAGCTGTTTTTT. Protein: CASSLYRPGTGELFF.

The rearrangement uses TRBV5-1 and TRBJ1-6; D is undetermined. The CDR3 has 12 residues. V was trimmed by 2 bases and J by 9 bases, leaving 6 bases between them. CDR1 is SGHRS, CDR2 YFSETQ, per germline. The CDR3 sequence: CASSFLGSPLHF. CDR3 nucleotide sequence: TGCGCCAGCAGCTTTCTCGGTTCACCCCTCCACTTT.

This sequence joins TRBV15 and TRBJ2-7; D remains ambiguous. Looked up from germline, CDR1 is LNHNV and CDR2 is YYDKDF (reference sequence). Trimming removed 2 bases from V and 0 bases from J, with 5 bases in between. CDR3 length: 13 amino acids. CDR3 loop: CATSRPSSYEQYF. The CDR3 nucleotides read TGTGCCACCAGCAGACCTAGCTCCTACGAGCAGTACTTC.

The chain is built from TRBV18 and TRBJ2-7; perhaps TRBD2 as D (5 bases). CDR1 KGHSH and CDR2 LQKENI come from the germline V gene. CDR3 size: 20 residues. Trimming stripped 3 bases from V and 5 bases from J, with 32 bases between. CDR3: CASSPKRPNSGRQVGDEQYF. The CDR3 DNA is TGTGCCAGCTCACCGAAGCGGCCAAATTCTGGGAGACAAGTTGGCGACGAGCAGTACTTC.

V usage is TRBV4-2 and J usage is TRBJ1-2; tentatively, D is TRBD1 (6 bases). Germline CDR1 LGHNA, CDR2 YNFKEQ. The CDR3 is made up of 15 amino acids. Trimming removed 1 base from V and 3 bases from J, with 12 bases in between. The CDR3 bases are TGTGCCAGCAGCCAAGGGCCAGGGGCCTACTATGGCTACACCTTC. Translating it yields CASSQGPGAYYGYTF.

The chain recombines TRBV5-1 with TRBJ1-2; TRBD1 agrees at 7 bases. Losses at the gene ends were 3 bases for V and 4 bases for J; bases not matched to a gene: 12. Germline V CDR1 and CDR2: SGHRS, YFSETQ. This CDR3 spans 16 amino acids. The CDR3 DNA reads as TGCGCCAGCAGCTCAGATCGACAGGGAATCGTCTATGGCTACACCTTC. Translated, it gives CASSSDRQGIVYGYTF.

The gene calls are TRBV11-2 and TRBJ1-1, with TRBD1 as a possible D gene (5 bases). The CDR3 has 14 residues. Trimming stripped 5 bases from V and 5 bases from J, with 15 bases between. Germline assignment: CDR1 SGHAT and CDR2 FQNNGV. CDR3 DNA: TGTGCCAGCAGCCTAGGGACCTCGGGGACTGAAGCTTTCTTT. This codes for CASSLGTSGTEAFF.

J is TRBJ2-1 and V is TRBV25-1, with 10 bases fitting TRBD2. The germline CDR1 and CDR2 sequences are MGHDK and SYGVNS. The CDR3 is made up of 14 amino acids. J lost 6 bases, V lost 8 bases, and 7 bases had no gene match. The CDR3 is CASDRTSGTNEQFF. CDR3 in DNA: TGTGCCAGCGATCGTACTAGCGGGACCAATGAGCAGTTCTTC.

The chain uses TRBV5-4 and TRBJ1-1; tentative D call: TRBD1 (5 bases). CDR3 length: 14 amino acids. Germline CDR1 SGHNT, CDR2 YYREEE (reference sequence). Trimming took off 3 bases at V and 4 bases at J, with 13 bases between the two ends. CDR3: CASSSRGGTTEAFF. The CDR3 DNA follows: TGTGCCAGCAGCTCACGGGGAGGGACCACTGAAGCTTTCTTT.

The V and J genes are TRBV18 and TRBJ2-3; 7 bases are a match to TRBD2. V shed 1 base and J 0 bases; nucleotides not matched to a gene: 4. Germline CDR1 reads KGHSH; CDR2 reads LQKENI. CDR3 length equals 16 residues. The CDR3 is CASSPLASGSTDTQYF. CDR3 DNA sequence: TGTGCCAGCTCACCACTGGCTAGCGGTAGCACAGATACGCAGTATTTT.

The rearrangement uses TRBV6-5 and TRBJ1-2; 8 bases align to TRBD1. CDR1 is MNHEY and CDR2 is SVGAGI in the germline V gene. V lost 5 bases and J lost 2; bases outside the gene matches: 1. This CDR3 has 13 residues. The CDR3: CASSRTGNYGYTF. CDR3 in DNA: TGTGCCAGCAGTCGGACAGGGAACTATGGCTACACCTTC.

The chain is built from TRBV7-8 and TRBJ2-7; 10 bases agree with TRBD2. V gave up 1 base and J gave up 1 base; unmatched junction bases: 10. The CDR3 extends over 18 amino acids. The germline V gene encodes CDR1 SGHVS and CDR2 FQNEAQ. The CDR3 DNA reads as TGTGCCAGCAGCTTAGAAGCTAGCGGGGGCCCAGAGTCCTACGAGCAGTACTTC. It translates to CASSLEASGGPESYEQYF.

V gene TRBV7-8 combines with J gene TRBJ2-2; 13 bases fit TRBD2. CDR3 length: 14 residues. The junction had 5 bases not matched to a gene; V was cut back by 11 bases and J by 5 bases. Per germline, CDR1 SGHVS and CDR2 FQNEAQ. In DNA, the CDR3 is TGTGCCGGCACTAGCGGGAGGGCTACCGGGGAGCTGTTTTTT. This sequence encodes CAGTSGRATGELFF.

This chain joins TRBV28 and TRBJ1-1, with D possibly matching TRBD1 (5 bases). Germline V gene data show CDR1 as MDHEN and CDR2 as SYDVKM. This CDR3 comprises 17 residues. V gave up 0 bases and J gave up 3 bases, with 17 bases separating them. The CDR3 here is CASSLWGGTGLYTEAFF. The CDR3 region has the DNA TGTGCCAGCAGTTTATGGGGCGGGACGGGGCTGTACACTGAAGCTTTCTTT.

The rearrangement links TRBV4-2 to TRBJ1-6; possibly TRBD1 for D (5 bases). Germline V gene lookup returns CDR1 LGHNA and CDR2 YNFKEQ. The CDR3 consists of 19 residues. V lost 2 bases to trimming and J lost 1 base, with 18 bases between them. The CDR3 sequence: CASSQFGGAASSYNSPLHF. The CDR3, as DNA: TGTGCCAGCAGCCAATTTGGAGGGGCGGCCTCGTCCTATAATTCACCCCTCCACTTT.

The chain couples TRBV19 to TRBJ1-5; TRBD1 is a possible D gene (6 bases). Germline V gene data show CDR1 as LNHDA and CDR2 as SQIVND (reference sequence). The V gene lost 2 bases and the J gene lost 2 bases, with 10 bases spanning the gap. This CDR3 spans 15 amino acids. In DNA form, the CDR3 reads TGTGCCAGTAGTATAAACCACAGGGGCAATCAGCCCCAGCATTTT. Protein sequence: CASSINHRGNQPQHF.

The V gene is TRBV19, the J gene TRBJ1-1; no clear D gene. V lost 1 base to trimming and J lost 4 bases, with 13 bases between them. Germline V gene sequence: CDR1 LNHDA, CDR2 SQIVND (reference sequence). CDR3 length: 15 residues. CDR3 sequence: CASSIGATVGTEAFF. Here the CDR3 DNA reads TGTGCCAGTAGTATAGGGGCCACGGTGGGCACTGAAGCTTTCTTT.

The genes are TRBV4-2 and TRBJ2-1, with 10 nucleotides matching TRBD2. CDR3 length: 16 residues. J gave up 2 bases and V 0 bases, and 1 base lay outside the gene matches. In germline, CDR1 is LGHNA, CDR2 YNFKEQ. The CDR3 spells CASSQEGTSAYNEQFF. Here the CDR3 DNA reads TGTGCCAGCAGCCAAGAGGGGACTAGCGCCTACAATGAGCAGTTCTTC.

V and J are TRBV4-2 and TRBJ1-4; TRBD1 aligns across 9 bases. CDR3 length: 16 amino acids. Per the germline V gene, CDR1 is LGHNA and CDR2 is YNFKEQ. V shed 6 bases, J shed 8 bases, and the junction held 13 bases outside the gene matches. CDR3 sequence: CASSPGSDRGEEKLFF. Here the CDR3 DNA reads TGTGCCAGCAGTCCCGGTTCGGACAGGGGTGAGGAAAAACTGTTTTTT.

This rearrangement joins TRBV19 to TRBJ1-5; possible D gene TRBD1, 6 bases. Germline lookup yields CDR1 LNHDA and CDR2 SQIVND (reference sequence). Trimming pared 1 base from V and 0 bases from J, leaving 13 bases between. There are 17 residues in the CDR3. CDR3 coding DNA: TGTGCCAGTAGTATAGGAAGGACAGTGAATAGCAATCAGCCCCAGCATTTT. Amino acids: CASSIGRTVNSNQPQHF.

The chain combines TRBV7-2 with TRBJ1-5; TRBD1 matches at 8 bases. The CDR3 extends over 14 amino acids. Germline CDR1 SGHTA, CDR2 FQGNSA. The V and J ends lost 4 bases and 5 bases, in that order; junction bases with no gene match: 4. CDR3 nucleotide sequence: TGTGCCAGCAGCTCACTGGACAGGGATCAGCCCCAGCATTTT. Amino acids: CASSSLDRDQPQHF.

The chain couples TRBV4-2 to TRBJ1-1, with D hard to call. Deletions cut 4 bases from V and 3 bases from J, with 9 bases between. The germline CDR1 and CDR2 sequences are LGHNA and YNFKEQ. The CDR3 has 13 residues. The CDR3 is CASSRLRDTEAFF. The CDR3 DNA reads TGTGCCAGCAGCCGCCTCCGGGACACTGAAGCTTTCTTT.

The chain has TRBV9 and TRBJ2-6; tentative D call: TRBD2 (5 bases). V lost 9 bases and J lost 0, with 16 bases in between. Germline V lookup: CDR1 SGDLS, CDR2 YYNGEE. The CDR3 consists of 16 residues. CDR3 bases: TGTGCCACCGCGGAGGCCTCCCCCTCTGGGGCCAACGTCCTGACTTTC. Its translation: CATAEASPSGANVLTF.

J is TRBJ2-7 and V is TRBV5-6; D unresolved. Germline CDR1 and CDR2: SGHDT and YYEEEE. V was clipped by 0 bases and J by 6 bases, with 7 bases between them. CDR3 length: 12 amino acids. In nucleotides, the CDR3 is TGTGCCAGCAGCTTGGTTAACGGCGAGCAGTACTTC. It translates to CASSLVNGEQYF. The full variable domain, in which reference TRBV5-6 and TRBJ2-7 provide the parts outside the CDR3, is DAGVTQSPTHLIKTRGQQVTLRCSPKSGHDTVSWYQQALGQGPQFIFQYYEEEERQRGNFPDRFSGHQFPNYSSELNVNALLLGDSALYLCASSLVNGEQYFGPGTRLTVT.

This sequence joins TRBV27 and TRBJ1-6, with D tentatively TRBD1 (6 bases). This CDR3 comprises 15 residues. CDR1 and CDR2 from the germline V gene are MNHEY and SMNVEV (reference sequence). Trimming cost V 0 bases and J 10 bases, with 13 bases left between them. This CDR3 is CASSLSEQGRSPLHF. The CDR3 DNA is TGTGCCAGCAGTTTATCGGAGCAGGGGCGCTCACCCCTCCACTTT.

This sequence joins TRBV6-4 and TRBJ1-5; 7 nucleotides agree with TRBD1. Trimming removed 7 bases from V and 4 bases from J; junction bases left unmatched: 10. Germline loops: CDR1 MRHNA, CDR2 SNTAGT. The CDR3 runs to 15 residues. CDR3 sequence: CASTGQAGGNQPQHF. The CDR3 DNA is TGTGCCAGCACCGGACAGGCAGGGGGTAATCAGCCCCAGCATTTT.

This chain connects TRBV5-1 to TRBJ1-5; 10 bases agree with TRBD1. This CDR3 is 16 amino acids long. V shed 0 bases and J 1 base; nucleotides not matched to a gene: 1. Germline-derived CDR1 and CDR2 are SGHRS and YFSETQ. This chain's CDR3 is CASSLGDRGSNQPQHF. As DNA, the CDR3 is TGCGCCAGCAGCTTGGGGGACAGGGGAAGCAATCAGCCCCAGCATTTT.

The V gene is TRBV7-9, the J gene TRBJ2-1; D ambiguous. Germline V lookup: CDR1 SEHNR, CDR2 FQNEAQ (reference sequence). Deletions cut 2 bases from V and 9 bases from J, with 5 bases between. This CDR3 contains 11 residues. The CDR3 is CASSLKSEQFF. CDR3 bases: TGTGCCAGCAGCTTAAAGAGTGAGCAGTTCTTC.

The chain links TRBV30 to TRBJ1-1; 9 positions agree with TRBD1. This CDR3 has 12 residues. The germline V gene encodes CDR1 GTSNPN and CDR2 SVGIG (reference sequence). V lost 3 bases and J lost 5; bases outside the gene matches: 1. The CDR3 spells CAWRQGATEAFF. In nucleotides, the CDR3 is TGTGCCTGGAGACAGGGGGCAACTGAAGCTTTCTTT. The full variable domain, in which reference TRBV30 and TRBJ1-1 provide the parts outside the CDR3, is SQTIHQWPATLVQPVGSPLSLECTVEGTSNPNLYWYRQAAGRGLQLLFYSVGIGQISSEVPQNLSASRPQDRQFILSSKKLLLSDSGFYLCAWRQGATEAFFGQGTRLTVV.